This T cell receptor (beta chain) was found in a study of T cell clonality in common variable immunodeficiency. Study-wide points: Fewer TCRbeta clones were shared among CVID subjects than controls. Common variable immunodeficiency TCR beta sequences reportedly had fewer deletions and N-nucleotide insertions.

Diagnosis required reduced IgG, IgA and/or IgM with specific antibody deficiency. No CVID subject was ill or on immunomodulatory drugs when sampled. The data were produced by immunoSEQ multiplex PCR, yet TCRdb's version contains in-frame clones alone and is incomplete. The sample includes some 14,000 clones, none of them occurring once. Only a few counts were recorded for this clone. Its antigen is unknown. The sequence runs out 3 residues before the end of the CDR3; the remainder is reconstructed from the germline J gene. This same CDR3 is encoded by further DNA sequences in the sample. The CDR3 covers 13 residues. The V gene's germline CDR1 is KGHSH and CDR2 LQKENI. V was clipped by 2 bases and J by 4 bases, with 8 bases between them.

The receptor was derived from a human donor with common variable immunodeficiency. Sequenced input: peripheral blood mononuclear cells. The gene calls are TRBV18 and TRBJ2-5; no firm D call. The CDR3 is CASSPGAGETQYF. The CDR3 DNA, read in part, is TGTGCCAGCTCACCAGGAGCAGGAGAGACC.